Listed below are T cell receptor beta chains from one sample, sequenced in a study of neurological immune-mediated disorders. Each CDR3 protein is one row after TCRdb ran MiXCR on the 5' RACE reads. The sample lists 95,000 to 110,000 distinct CDR3 sequences, less than 14% occurring once. The sample comprised PBMCs. These receptors originate from a female donor with HTLV-1-associated myelopathy (HAM/TSP). CDR3s include the opening cysteine and the closing phenylalanine or tryptophan. Fields, in order: V gene, CDR3 protein.

V gene: TRBV7-2
CDR3 protein: CASSLGAGQQFF

V gene: TRBV5-6
CDR3 protein: CASSFDSYYEQYF

V gene: TRBV20-1
CDR3 protein: CSARKGGNQPQHF

V gene: TRBV29-1
CDR3 protein: CSVEIAGSSTDTQYF

V gene: TRBV6-5
CDR3 protein: CASSYSTGESEIQYF

V gene: TRBV20-1
CDR3 protein: CSAVPSGGGVNEQFF

V gene: TRBV3-1
CDR3 protein: CASSQDYGAFLSYEQYF

V gene: TRBV7-8
CDR3 protein: CASRFTGGQGEQYF

V gene: TRBV12-3/TRBV12-4
CDR3 protein: CASSLQGRAEQYF

V gene: TRBV20-1
CDR3 protein: CSARDPRNADTQYF

V gene: TRBV20-1
CDR3 protein: CSARRGGITNNEQFF

V gene: TRBV5-5
CDR3 protein: CASSHVGPHYEQYF

V gene: TRBV10-3
CDR3 protein: CAISESTRLDSPLHF

V gene: TRBV20-1
CDR3 protein: CSARPGQGYEQYF

V gene: TRBV20-1
CDR3 protein: CSARVGGQGPDTQYF

V gene: TRBV24-1
CDR3 protein: CATSDPGLSAEAFF

V gene: TRBV5-1
CDR3 protein: CASSFSGTRLLGNTGELFF

V gene: TRBV5-1
CDR3 protein: CASSLELAGGGTQYF

V gene: TRBV30
CDR3 protein: CAWAEGRTEAFF

V gene: TRBV20-1
CDR3 protein: CSARAFSGTETQYF

V gene: TRBV12-3/TRBV12-4
CDR3 protein: CASSFYRGGTKNTDTQYF

V gene: TRBV7-8
CDR3 protein: CASSLEYSLSYEQYF

V gene: TRBV20-1
CDR3 protein: CSARSPRTGNEKLFF

V gene: TRBV15
CDR3 protein: CATSAGTGFARGGPKSTDTQYF

V gene: TRBV7-9
CDR3 protein: CATVADRTNEQFF